The 19 T cell receptor beta chains below all came from one sample that was sequenced in a study of cytomegalovirus exposure and HLA in healthy donors. Primers included in the PCR were 60 Vbeta and 13 Jbeta primers. The table came from immunoSEQ multiplex PCR; TCRdb's copy has only in-frame clones and leaves some out. The profile shows 150,000 or so clones, 60% to 75% of them singletons. The specimen sequenced was PBMCs. These receptors came from a man between 18 and 29 years old in good health and CMV-seronegative.

The V call is TRBV7-5, the J call TRBJ1-5. TRBV7-5 is a documented pseudogene. This CDR3 comprises 17 residues. The CDR3 region is CVRSPRDEQFSNQPQHF. CDR3 DNA: TGTGTCAGAAGCCCCCGGGATGAGCAGTTTAGCAATCAGCCCCAGCATTTT.

The CDR3 DNA sequence: TGTGCCATCAGTGAGTCGTCCGGACGGACTACTAATGAGCAGTTCTTC. Its protein product is CAISESSGRTTNEQFF. This chain uses TRBV10-3 with TRBJ2-1, with D maybe TRBD2 (6 bases). V was pared by 0 bases and J by 7 bases, with 16 bases between. This CDR3 is 16 amino acids long. CDR1 ENHRY and CDR2 SYGVKD come from the germline V gene.

This chain uses TRBV5-6 with TRBJ1-5; 9 bases agree with TRBD1. The CDR3 covers 13 residues. Looked up from germline, CDR1 is SGHDT and CDR2 is YYEEEE. The ends lost 4 bases at V and 9 bases at J; junction bases unmatched: 5. The DNA for the CDR3 is TGTGCCAGCAGCACAGGGGGCATTCGGCCCCAGCATTTT. This sequence encodes CASSTGGIRPQHF.

Turning to this clone: One end of the junction varies from germline; a read error may be responsible. This chain links TRBV7-9 with TRBJ2-6, with D maybe TRBD1 (8 bases). Germline CDR1 is SEHNR and CDR2 is FQNEAQ (reference sequence). The CDR3 loop spans 18 amino acids. CDR3 protein: CASSPTTGGETGANGLTF. The CDR3 DNA is TGTGCCAGCAGCCCGACCACAGGGGGGGAAACTGGGGCCAACGGCCTGACTTTC.

This chain uses TRBV6-8 with TRBJ2-7; 8 bases map to TRBD2. This CDR3 comprises 16 residues. V trimming: 6 bases; J trimming: 6 bases; junction bases outside the gene matches: 16. From germline, CDR1 is MNHGY and CDR2 SAAAGT. The CDR3 sequence: CASRTPRGGVGAEQYF. In nucleotides, the CDR3 is TGTGCCAGCAGAACCCCCCGGGGGGGGGTGGGGGCCGAGCAGTACTTC.

The chain links TRBV6-5 to TRBJ1-1; possible D gene TRBD1, 5 bases. CDR1 is MNHEY and CDR2 is SVGAGI in the germline V gene. V lost 4 bases, J lost 1 base, and 13 bases lay in between. This CDR3 region has 15 residues. CDR3 nucleotide sequence: TGTGCCAGCAGTTCCCTTCCTACAGGGAACACTGAAGCTTTCTTT. It is translated as CASSSLPTGNTEAFF.

V gene TRBV19 combines with J gene TRBJ2-1, with a tentative D call TRBD2 (6 bases). The V and J ends lost 5 bases and 7 bases respectively, with 15 bases between them. The CDR3 is 14 amino acids. The germline V gene has CDR1 LNHDA and CDR2 SQIVND (reference sequence). CDR3 sequence (DNA): TGTGCCAGTAGTCTCTTAGCGGAATCGAATGAGCAGTTCTTC. Protein product: CASSLLAESNEQFF.

The V gene is TRBV27, the J gene TRBJ1-6, with D unresolved. V was shortened by 9 bases and J by 6 bases, with 15 bases between the two germline ends. Germline CDR1 reads MNHEY; CDR2 reads SMNVEV (reference sequence). The CDR3 totals 14 residues. In DNA, the CDR3 is TGTGCCAGTTTAGCTTTACTCGGTAATTCACCCCTCCACTTT. This sequence encodes CASLALLGNSPLHF.

This clone came up a few times. The V gene is TRBV7-2, the J gene TRBJ2-3; D is perhaps TRBD1 (6 bases). The CDR3 runs to 13 residues. The germline V and J ends were trimmed by 5 bases and 2 bases, with 8 bases remaining between them. Germline V gene data show CDR1 as SGHTA and CDR2 as FQGNSA. The CDR3 bases are TGTGCCAGCAGCACAGGGTACACAGATACGCAGTATTTT. The encoded protein is CASSTGYTDTQYF. Variable domain in full (rest from reference TRBV7-2 and TRBJ2-3): GAGVSQSPSNKVTEKGKDVELRCDPISGHTALYWYRQSLGQGLEFLIYFQGNSAPDKSGLPSDRFSAERTGGSVSTLTIQRTQQEDSAVYLCASSTGYTDTQYFGPGTRLTVL.

V gene TRBV5-1 combines with J gene TRBJ2-7, with TRBD1 matching over 10 bases. The V gene's germline CDR1 is SGHRS and CDR2 YFSETQ. The CDR3 loop spans 14 amino acids. V lost 0 bases and J lost 11; bases outside the gene matches: 8. The CDR3 DNA sequence: TGCGCCAGCAGCTTGGCCGGGACAGGGGATCATAAGTACGTC. It encodes CASSLAGTGDHKYV.

The J gene is TRBJ1-6, the V gene TRBV27; a weak D match, TRBD1 (6 bases). Germline CDR1 and CDR2: MNHEY and SMNVEV (reference sequence). V lost 4 bases to trimming and J lost 8 bases, with 15 bases between them. The CDR3 length is 15 residues. This CDR3 reads CASSSTGGAHSPLHF. CDR3 coding DNA: TGTGCCAGCAGTTCCACGGGGGGGGCGCATTCACCCCTCCACTTT.

The rearrangement joins TRBV4-2 to TRBJ1-3; D possibly corresponds to TRBD1 (6 bases). The V gene lost 0 bases and the J gene lost 2 bases, with 14 bases spanning the gap. CDR1 is LGHNA and CDR2 is YNFKEQ in the germline V gene. This CDR3 is built from 17 residues. DNA of the CDR3: TGTGCCAGCAGCCAAGACTCATACAGGGCAGCTGGAAACACCATATATTTT. Its translation is CASSQDSYRAAGNTIYF.

This chain connects TRBV5-1 to TRBJ2-1; the D gene is possibly TRBD2 (6 bases). This CDR3 has 16 residues. CDR1 and CDR2 from the germline V gene are SGHRS and YFSETQ. V was cut by 3 bases and J by 0 bases, with 13 bases left in between. CDR3 amino acids: CASSWRDGSSYNEQFF. As DNA, the CDR3 is TGCGCCAGCAGCTGGAGGGACGGGAGCTCCTACAATGAGCAGTTCTTC.

The genes are TRBV11-2 and TRBJ1-6, with 7 bases aligning to TRBD1. Germline CDR1 and CDR2: SGHAT and FQNNGV. V lost 5 bases, J lost 8 bases, and 12 bases stayed unmatched. The CDR3 extends over 16 amino acids. CDR3 sequence reads: CASSPKYRGFDSPLHF. CDR3 DNA: TGTGCCAGCAGCCCGAAGTACAGGGGTTTTGATTCACCCCTCCACTTT.

The count of this clone is one. The rearrangement joins TRBV6-4 to TRBJ1-5; TRBD1 matches at 10 bases. Germline V gene lookup returns CDR1 MRHNA and CDR2 SNTAGT. The V gene end was trimmed by 4 bases and the J gene end by 0 bases; junction bases not matched to a gene: 12. The CDR3 extends over 19 amino acids. CDR3 nucleotide sequence: TGTGCCAGCAGTGGACGACAGGGGGCGCGGTGGTATAGCAATCAGCCCCAGCATTTT. This gives the protein CASSGRQGARWYSNQPQHF.

This clone appeared a few times. This chain connects TRBV5-6 to TRBJ2-1; TRBD1 is a possible D gene (5 bases). The CDR3 has 13 residues. Trimming removed 2 bases at V and 10 bases at J, with 13 bases between. Germline CDR1 SGHDT, CDR2 YYEEEE. CDR3 coding DNA: TGTGCCAGCAGCTTCCAGGGATTCAGCGAGCAGTTCTTC. Its protein product is CASSFQGFSEQFF.

This clone was recorded only once. The chain combines TRBV7-3 with TRBJ1-2; 8 bases align to TRBD1. Germline values: CDR1 SGHTA, CDR2 FQGTGA. The V segment lost 1 base and the J segment 8 bases; nucleotides outside the gene matches: 6. CDR3 size: 14 residues. The DNA for the CDR3 is TGTGCCAGCAGCTTAAACAGGGGGACGGGGGGCTACACCTTC. Translating gives CASSLNRGTGGYTF.

The rearrangement joins TRBV5-1 to TRBJ2-2; 7 positions agree with TRBD1. This CDR3 contains 14 residues. J was trimmed by 1 base and V by 5 bases; bases with no gene match: 2. The germline CDR1 and CDR2 sequences are SGHRS and YFSETQ. As DNA, the CDR3 is TGCGCCAGCAGGTGGGACAGGAACACCGGGGAGCTGTTTTTT. It translates to CASRWDRNTGELFF.

The chain recombines TRBV30 with TRBJ2-7; 7 bases are shared with TRBD1. This CDR3 has 11 amino acids. V dropped 5 bases and J dropped 3; count of bases not matched to a gene: 1. Germline lookup yields CDR1 GTSNPN and CDR2 SVGIG (reference sequence). The CDR3 reads CAWGQVYEQYF. CDR3 DNA sequence: TGTGCCTGGGGACAGGTCTACGAGCAGTACTTC.